This T cell receptor (beta chain) is drawn from a study of low-dose radiotherapy and immunotherapy resistance in tumors. Study background: Each two-week cycle included intravenous cyclophosphamide 200 mg/m2, given one day before radiation and immunotherapy.

In this sample, this clonotype turned up many times. Time point of the sample: before trial treatment. Donors received nivolumab, ipilimumab, aspirin, low-dose cyclophosphamide and low-dose radiotherapy. TRAV and TRBV primers primed cDNA for both TCRalpha and TCRbeta. PCR amplification of the TCRs was performed with Phusion for 15 to 25 PCR cycles, and it relied on a constant-region primer together with a V-primer adapter. MiXCR, run by TCRdb on the reads, gives a single entry per CDR3 protein. The sample lists 75,000 to 95,000 distinct CDR3 sequences, 15% to 20% occurring once. Germline V CDR1 and CDR2: DFQATT, SNEGSKA (reference sequence). Trimming removed 3 bases from V and 1 base from J, with 12 bases in between. There are 14 residues in the CDR3.

The genes are TRBV20-1 and TRBJ2-5; D unresolved. The source was PBMCs, collected before treatment. The sequence derives from a male donor with prostate cancer. The CDR3 bases are TGCAGTGCTAGGGGGTGGAATGCCCAAGAGACCCAGTACTTC. Protein product: CSARGWNAQETQYF.